The T cell receptor (beta chain) under discussion was sequenced for a study of blood T cell repertoires in COVID-19. The CDR3 extends over 15 amino acids. Germline V gene lookup returns CDR1 MDHEN and CDR2 SYDVKM. V lost 6 bases and J lost 7; bases outside the gene matches: 10. Authors' data handling: Amplification with reference gene primers provided the estimates of nucleated cell counts. Clones were sequenced by immunoSEQ multiplex PCR, and TCRdb holds only the in-frame ones, with some missing. That table gives V, J and clone size, and the DNA gave D and trimming. The sample has around 240,000 clones, 83% seen once; the top ten hold less than 8%.

The sample consisted of peripheral blood. V is TRBV28 and J is TRBJ1-5; 9 nucleotides agree with TRBD1. The receptor was isolated from a woman aged 45-60 years with acute or convalescent COVID-19. The CDR3 is CASSSSGTGYQPQHF. The CDR3 DNA sequence: TGTGCCAGCAGCTCATCCGGGACAGGGTACCAGCCCCAGCATTTT.